This T cell receptor beta chain was identified during a study of blood T cell repertoires in COVID-19. Background on the study: PBMCs, B-cell-depleted T cells, or T cells provided the cDNA or gDNA that made up the material.

Original handling: Nucleated cell number was recorded as an estimate derived from reference gene primer amplification. Profiled with immunoSEQ multiplex PCR; TCRdb holds only in-frame clones, not every one. That table supplies the V and J calls and clone size; D and trimming were determined from the DNA. The repertoire consists of 84,000 or so clones, with around nine tenths occurring once and the leading ten covering approximately 5.9%. V trimming: 2 bases; J trimming: 7 bases; junction bases outside the gene matches: 4. In germline, CDR1 is SNHLY, CDR2 FYNNEI. This CDR3 is built from 14 residues. The sequenced sample was peripheral blood. The chain employs TRBV2 and TRBJ1-3, with 8 bases that match TRBD1. This TCR came from a man aged 55-75 years with acute or convalescent COVID-19. CDR3: CASSEQGAKNTIYF. The CDR3 DNA follows: TGTGCCAGCAGTGAACAGGGGGCTAAGAACACCATATATTTT.